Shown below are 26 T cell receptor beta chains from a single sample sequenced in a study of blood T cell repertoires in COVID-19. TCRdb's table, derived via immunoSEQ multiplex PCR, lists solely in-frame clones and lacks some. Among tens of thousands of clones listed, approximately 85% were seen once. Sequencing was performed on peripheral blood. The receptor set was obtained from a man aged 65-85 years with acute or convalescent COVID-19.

The CDR3 reads CASSLEGGSYEQYF. The CDR3 DNA sequence: TGCGCCAGCAGCTTGGAAGGGGGCTCCTACGAGCAGTACTTC. This sequence joins TRBV5-1 and TRBJ2-7; a weak D match, TRBD1 (6 bases). V shed 0 bases and J shed 0 bases, with 7 bases lying between them. CDR1 is SGHRS and CDR2 is YFSETQ in the germline V gene. The CDR3 has 14 residues.

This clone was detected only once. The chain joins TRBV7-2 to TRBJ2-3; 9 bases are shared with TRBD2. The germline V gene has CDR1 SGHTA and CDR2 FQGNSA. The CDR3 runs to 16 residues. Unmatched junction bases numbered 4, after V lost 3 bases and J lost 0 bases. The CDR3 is CASSLRRGGSTDTQYF. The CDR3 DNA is TGTGCCAGCAGCTTGAGGCGGGGGGGTAGCACAGATACGCAGTATTTT.

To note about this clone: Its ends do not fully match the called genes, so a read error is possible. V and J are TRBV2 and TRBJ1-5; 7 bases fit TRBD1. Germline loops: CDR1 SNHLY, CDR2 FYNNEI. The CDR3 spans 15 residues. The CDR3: CAGSKTGASNQPQHF. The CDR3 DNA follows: TGTGCCGGCAGTAAAACAGGGGCTAGCAATCAGCCCCAGCATTTT. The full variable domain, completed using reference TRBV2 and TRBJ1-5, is EPEVTQTPSHQVTQMGQEVILRCVPISNHLYFYWYRQILGQKVEFLVSFYNNEISEKSEIFDDQFSVERPDGSNFTLKIRSTKLEDSAMYFCAGSKTGASNQPQHFGDGTRLSIL.

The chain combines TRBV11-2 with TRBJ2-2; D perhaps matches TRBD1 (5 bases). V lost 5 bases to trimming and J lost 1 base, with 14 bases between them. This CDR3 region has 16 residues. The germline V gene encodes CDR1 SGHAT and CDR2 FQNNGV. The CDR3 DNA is TGTGCCAGCAGCCCGACTGGGGCGCAGAACACCGGGGAGCTGTTTTTT. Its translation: CASSPTGAQNTGELFF.

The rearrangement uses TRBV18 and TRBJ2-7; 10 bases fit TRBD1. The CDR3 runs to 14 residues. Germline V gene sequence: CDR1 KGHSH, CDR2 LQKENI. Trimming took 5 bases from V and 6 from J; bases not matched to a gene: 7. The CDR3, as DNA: TGTGCCAGCTCAATACGCCGGGACAGGGGCGAGCAGTACTTC. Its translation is CASSIRRDRGEQYF.

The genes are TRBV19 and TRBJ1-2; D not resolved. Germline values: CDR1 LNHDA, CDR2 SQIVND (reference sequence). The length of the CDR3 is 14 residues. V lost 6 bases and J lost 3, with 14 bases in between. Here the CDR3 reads CASRATGSYYGYTF. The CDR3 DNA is TGTGCCAGTAGGGCGACGGGATCCTACTATGGCTACACCTTC.

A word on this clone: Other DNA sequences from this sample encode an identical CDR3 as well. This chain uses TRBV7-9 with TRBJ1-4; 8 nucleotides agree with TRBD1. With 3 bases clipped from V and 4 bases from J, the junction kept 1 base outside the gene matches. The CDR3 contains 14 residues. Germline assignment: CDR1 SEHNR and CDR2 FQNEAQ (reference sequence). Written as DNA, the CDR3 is TGTGCCAGCAGCTTCGGACAGGGTAATGAAAAACTGTTTTTT. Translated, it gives CASSFGQGNEKLFF.

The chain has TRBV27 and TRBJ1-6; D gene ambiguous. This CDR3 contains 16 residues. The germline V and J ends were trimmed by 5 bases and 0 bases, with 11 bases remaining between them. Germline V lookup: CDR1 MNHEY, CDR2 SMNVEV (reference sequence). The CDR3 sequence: CASSTRLSSYNSPLHF. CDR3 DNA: TGTGCCAGCAGTACTCGGTTAAGCTCCTATAATTCACCCCTCCACTTT.

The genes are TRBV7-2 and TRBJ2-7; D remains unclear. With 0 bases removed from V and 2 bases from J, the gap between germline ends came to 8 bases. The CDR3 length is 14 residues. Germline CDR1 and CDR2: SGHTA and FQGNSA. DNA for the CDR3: TGTGCCAGCAGCTTAGCGGGCAGCACCTACGAGCAGTACTTC. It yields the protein CASSLAGSTYEQYF.

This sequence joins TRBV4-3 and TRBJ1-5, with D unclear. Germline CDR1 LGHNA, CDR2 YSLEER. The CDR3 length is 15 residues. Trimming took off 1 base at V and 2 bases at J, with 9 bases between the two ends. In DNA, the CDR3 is TGCGCCAGCAGCCAAGGGTACTTTGGCAATCAGCCCCAGCATTTT. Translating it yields CASSQGYFGNQPQHF.

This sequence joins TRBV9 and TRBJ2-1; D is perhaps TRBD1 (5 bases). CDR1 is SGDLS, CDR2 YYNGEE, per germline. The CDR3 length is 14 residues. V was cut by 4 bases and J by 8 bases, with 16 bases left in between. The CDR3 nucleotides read TGTGCCAGCAGCTTCCAGGGATTTAACGATGAGCAGTTCTTC. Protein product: CASSFQGFNDEQFF.

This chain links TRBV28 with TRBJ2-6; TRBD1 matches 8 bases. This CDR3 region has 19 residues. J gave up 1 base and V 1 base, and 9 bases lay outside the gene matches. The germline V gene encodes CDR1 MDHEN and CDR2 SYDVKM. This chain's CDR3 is CASSLFPWTGTSGANVLTF. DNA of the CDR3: TGTGCCAGCAGTTTATTTCCGTGGACAGGGACTTCTGGGGCCAACGTCCTGACTTTC.

The CDR3 DNA reads TGCGCCAGCAGCTTGGAGGACAGGGTCATGGAGACCCAGTACTTC. It encodes CASSLEDRVMETQYF. This rearrangement joins TRBV5-1 to TRBJ2-5; 8 bases are shared with TRBD1. CDR1 and CDR2 (germline): SGHRS, YFSETQ. Unmatched junction bases numbered 6, after V lost 0 bases and J lost 5 bases. This CDR3 contains 15 residues. Looking up the rest from reference TRBV5-1 and TRBJ2-5 gives the full variable domain: KAGVTQTPRYLIKTRGQQVTLSCSPISGHRSVSWYQQTPGQGLQFLFEYFSETQRNKGNFPGRFSGRQFSNSRSEMNVSTLELGDSALYLCASSLEDRVMETQYFGPGTRLLVL.

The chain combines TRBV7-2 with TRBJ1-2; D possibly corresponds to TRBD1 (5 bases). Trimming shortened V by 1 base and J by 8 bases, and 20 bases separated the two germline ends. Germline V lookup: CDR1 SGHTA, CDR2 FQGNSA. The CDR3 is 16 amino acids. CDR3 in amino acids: CASSLVGYSRVEGYTF. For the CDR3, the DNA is TGTGCCAGCAGCTTAGTTGGGTATTCCAGGGTGGAAGGCTACACCTTC. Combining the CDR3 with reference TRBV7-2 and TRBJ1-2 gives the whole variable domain GAGVSQSPSNKVTEKGKDVELRCDPISGHTALYWYRQSLGQGLEFLIYFQGNSAPDKSGLPSDRFSAERTGGSVSTLTIQRTQQEDSAVYLCASSLVGYSRVEGYTFGSGTRLTVV.

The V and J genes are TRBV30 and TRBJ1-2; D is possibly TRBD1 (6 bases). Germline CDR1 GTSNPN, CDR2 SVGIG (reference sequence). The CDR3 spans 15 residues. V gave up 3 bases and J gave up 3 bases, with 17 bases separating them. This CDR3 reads CAWRPLDRADYGYTF. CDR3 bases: TGTGCCTGGAGGCCCTTGGACAGAGCGGACTATGGCTACACCTTC.

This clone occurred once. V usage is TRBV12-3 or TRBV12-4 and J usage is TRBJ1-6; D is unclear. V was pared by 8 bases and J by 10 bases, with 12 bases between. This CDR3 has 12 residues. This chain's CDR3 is CASSTRESPLHF. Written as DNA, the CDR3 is TGTGCCAGCTCGACCCGGGAGTCACCCCTCCACTTT.

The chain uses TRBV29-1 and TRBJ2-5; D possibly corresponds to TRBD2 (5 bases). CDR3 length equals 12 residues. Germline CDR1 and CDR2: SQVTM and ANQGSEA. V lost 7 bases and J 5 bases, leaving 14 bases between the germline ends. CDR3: CSANGGVETQYF. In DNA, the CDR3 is TGCAGCGCCAACGGAGGAGTGGAGACCCAGTACTTC.

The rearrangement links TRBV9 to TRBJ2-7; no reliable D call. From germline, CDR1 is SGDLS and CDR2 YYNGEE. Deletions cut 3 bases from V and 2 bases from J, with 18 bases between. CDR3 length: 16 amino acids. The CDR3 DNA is TGTGCCAGCAGCGCCTCACCGAGGCGTAACCCCTACGAGCAGTACTTC. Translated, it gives CASSASPRRNPYEQYF.

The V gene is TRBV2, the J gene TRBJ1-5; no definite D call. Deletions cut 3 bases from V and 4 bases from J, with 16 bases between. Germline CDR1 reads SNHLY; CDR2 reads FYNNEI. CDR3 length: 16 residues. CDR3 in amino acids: CASSDYAAGGNQPQHF. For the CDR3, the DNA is TGTGCCAGCAGTGATTACGCGGCAGGAGGGAATCAGCCCCAGCATTTT. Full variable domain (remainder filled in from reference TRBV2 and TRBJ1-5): EPEVTQTPSHQVTQMGQEVILRCVPISNHLYFYWYRQILGQKVEFLVSFYNNEISEKSEIFDDQFSVERPDGSNFTLKIRSTKLEDSAMYFCASSDYAAGGNQPQHFGDGTRLSIL.

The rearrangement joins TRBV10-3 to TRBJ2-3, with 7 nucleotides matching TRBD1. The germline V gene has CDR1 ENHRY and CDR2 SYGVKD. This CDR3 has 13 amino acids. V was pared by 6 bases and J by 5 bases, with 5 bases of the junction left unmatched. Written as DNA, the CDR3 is TGTGCCATCAGAGAAACAGGGGAAGATACGCAGTATTTT. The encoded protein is CAIRETGEDTQYF.

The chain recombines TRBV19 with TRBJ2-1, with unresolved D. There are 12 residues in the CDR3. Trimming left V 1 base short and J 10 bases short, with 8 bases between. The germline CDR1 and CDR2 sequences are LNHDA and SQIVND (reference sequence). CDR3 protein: CASSIGAVEQFF. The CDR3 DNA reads TGTGCCAGTAGTATAGGGGCAGTCGAGCAGTTCTTC.

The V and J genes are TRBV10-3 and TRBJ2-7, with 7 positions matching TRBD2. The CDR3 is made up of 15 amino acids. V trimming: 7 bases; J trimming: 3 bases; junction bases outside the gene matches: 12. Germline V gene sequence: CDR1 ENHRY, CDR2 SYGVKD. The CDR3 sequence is CAIKSSASGFYEQYF. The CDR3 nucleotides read TGTGCCATCAAGTCCTCGGCTAGCGGATTCTACGAGCAGTACTTC.

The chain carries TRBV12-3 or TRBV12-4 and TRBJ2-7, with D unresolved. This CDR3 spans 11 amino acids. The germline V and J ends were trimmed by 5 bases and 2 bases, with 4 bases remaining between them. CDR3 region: CASSQAYEQYF. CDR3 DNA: TGTGCCAGCAGTCAGGCCTACGAGCAGTACTTC.

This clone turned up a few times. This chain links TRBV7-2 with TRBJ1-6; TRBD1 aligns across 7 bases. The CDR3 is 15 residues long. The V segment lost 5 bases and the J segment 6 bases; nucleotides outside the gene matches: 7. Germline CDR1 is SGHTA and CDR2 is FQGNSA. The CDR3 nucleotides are TGTGCCAGCAGCCGCCGGGGACAGCTTAATTCACCCCTCCACTTT. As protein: CASSRRGQLNSPLHF.

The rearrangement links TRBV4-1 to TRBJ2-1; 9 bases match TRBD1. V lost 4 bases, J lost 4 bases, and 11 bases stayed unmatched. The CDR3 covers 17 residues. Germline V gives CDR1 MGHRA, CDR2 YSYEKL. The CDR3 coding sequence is TGCGCCAGCAGCCTCCTACAGGGACAGGGCTTATACAATGAGCAGTTCTTC. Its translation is CASSLLQGQGLYNEQFF.

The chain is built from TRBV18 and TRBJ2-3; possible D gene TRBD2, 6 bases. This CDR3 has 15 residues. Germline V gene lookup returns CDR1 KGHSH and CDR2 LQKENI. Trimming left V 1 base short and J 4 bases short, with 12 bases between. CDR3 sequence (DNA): TGTGCCAGCTCACCACTAACTAGCACCGCAGATACGCAGTATTTT. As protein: CASSPLTSTADTQYF.